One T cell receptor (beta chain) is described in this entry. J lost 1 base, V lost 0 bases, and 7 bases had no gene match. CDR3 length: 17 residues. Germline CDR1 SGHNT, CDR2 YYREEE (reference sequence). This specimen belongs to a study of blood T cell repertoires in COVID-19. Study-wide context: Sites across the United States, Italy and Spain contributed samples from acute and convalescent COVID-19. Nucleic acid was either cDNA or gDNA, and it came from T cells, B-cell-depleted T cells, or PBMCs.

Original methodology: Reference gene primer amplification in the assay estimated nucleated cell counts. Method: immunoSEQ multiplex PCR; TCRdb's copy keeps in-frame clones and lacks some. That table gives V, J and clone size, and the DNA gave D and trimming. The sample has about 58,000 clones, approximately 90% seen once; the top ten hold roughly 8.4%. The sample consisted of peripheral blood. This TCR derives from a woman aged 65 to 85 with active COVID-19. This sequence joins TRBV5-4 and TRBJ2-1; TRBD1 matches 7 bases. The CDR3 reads CASSLAGTATSYNEQFF. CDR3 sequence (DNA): TGTGCCAGCAGCTTGGCCGGGACAGCGACGTCCTACAATGAGCAGTTCTTC. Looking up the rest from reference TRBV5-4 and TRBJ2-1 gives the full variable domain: ETGVTQSPTHLIKTRGQQVTLRCSSQSGHNTVSWYQQALGQGPQFIFQYYREEENGRGNFPPRFSGLQFPNYSSELNVNALELDDSALYLCASSLAGTATSYNEQFFGPGTRLTVL.